Presented here are 13 T cell receptor beta chains from one specimen sequenced in a study of T cell clonality in common variable immunodeficiency. Study outcomes and limitations: Fewer deletions and N-nucleotide insertions were reportedly seen in common variable immunodeficiency TCR beta sequences.

The antigens of these receptors remain unknown. TCRdb keeps only in-frame clones here, not all; method: immunoSEQ multiplex PCR. Observed in the sample are about 7,200 clones, none of them singletons. The source material was peripheral blood mononuclear cells. The source is a human donor with common variable immunodeficiency.

The table lists this clone with a few counts. The CDR3 loop is CASSITRDSVYEQYF. Partial CDR3 DNA: TGTGCCAGTAGTATAACCAGGGATTCGGTCTACGAG. This chain links TRBV19 with TRBJ2-7; a weak D match, TRBD1 (5 bases). The CDR3 is cut off 3 residues early in the read; its end comes from the germline J gene. There are 15 residues in the CDR3. Per germline, CDR1 LNHDA and CDR2 SQIVND (reference sequence). V was shortened by 2 bases and J by 3 bases, with 14 bases between the two germline ends. Supplemented by reference TRBV19 and TRBJ2-7, the full variable domain reads DGGITQSPKYLFRKEGQNVTLSCEQNLNHDAMYWYRQDPGQGLRLIYYSQIVNDFQKGDIAEGYSVSREKKESFPLTVTSAQKNPTAFYLCASSITRDSVYEQYFGPGTRLTVT.

Comments on this clone: The read ends 3 residues before the CDR3 terminus; that terminus is restored from the germline J gene. The chain combines TRBV18 with TRBJ2-1; perhaps TRBD2 as D (5 bases). Germline loops: CDR1 KGHSH, CDR2 LQKENI. V was pared by 5 bases and J by 0 bases, with 11 bases between. The CDR3 consists of 15 residues. CDR3 residues: CASSLAYSSYNEQFF. The covered CDR3 bases are TGTGCCAGCTCATTAGCGTATAGCTCCTACAATGAG.

A remark on this clone: The read gets to within 3 residues of the CDR3 end, and the germline J gene fills in the rest. V usage is TRBV5-5 and J usage is TRBJ1-1, with D possibly TRBD1 on 6 matching bases. The germline V gene encodes CDR1 SGHKS and CDR2 YYEKEE (reference sequence). The V and J ends lost 2 bases and 7 bases respectively, with 12 bases between them. The CDR3 has 13 residues. The CDR3 DNA, read in part, is TGTGCCAGCAGCTTACCACAGGGTGATGAA. It translates to CASSLPQGDE. From start to end, the CDR3 is CASSLPQGDEAFF.

This clone has more than one count but fewer than ten. With the read ending 3 residues before the CDR3 end, the germline J gene is used to fill in that end. J is TRBJ2-3 and V is TRBV7-3, with D uncertain. V dropped 3 bases and J dropped 2 bases, with 12 bases sitting between them. Germline values: CDR1 SGHTA, CDR2 FQGTGA. The CDR3 covers 15 residues. The covered CDR3 bases are TGTGCCAGCAGCTTTTCCGAGCGATTCACAGATACG. This encodes CASSFSERFTDT. The CDR3 as a whole reads CASSFSERFTDTQYF.

In regard to this clone: The read gets to within 3 residues of the CDR3 end, and the germline J gene fills in the rest. The chain recombines TRBV7-2 with TRBJ2-7, with 7 bases that match TRBD1. The CDR3 extends over 14 amino acids. Germline V CDR1 and CDR2: SGHTA, FQGNSA. V gave up 4 bases and J gave up 2 bases; unmatched junction bases: 5. The DNA read from the CDR3 is TGTGCCAGCAGCTCAGACAGGGCGGCCTACGAG. Its translation is CASSSDRAAYE. The entire CDR3 sequence reads CASSSDRAAYEQYF.

With respect to this clone: The sequence runs out 3 residues before the end of the CDR3; the remainder is reconstructed from the germline J gene. The chain uses TRBV7-9 and TRBJ1-2; possible D gene TRBD1, 6 bases. The germline gives CDR1 SEHNR, CDR2 FQNEAQ (reference sequence). The length of the CDR3 is 14 residues. The germline V and J ends were trimmed by 0 bases and 6 bases, with 11 bases remaining between them. This CDR3 reads CASSLAPGADGYTF. Partial CDR3 DNA: TGTGCCAGCAGCTTAGCTCCAGGGGCGGATGGC.

This clone was counted a few times. The missing CDR3 end, 3 residues past where the read stops, is filled in from the germline J gene. The J gene is TRBJ1-5, the V gene TRBV19; D perhaps matches TRBD1 (5 bases). Trimming shortened V by 5 bases and J by 0 bases, and 11 bases separated the two germline ends. The CDR3 sequence is 15 residues long. Germline CDR1 reads LNHDA; CDR2 reads SQIVND (reference sequence). Partial CDR3 DNA: TGTGCCAGTAGTTTCCAGGGTTATAGCAATCAGCCC. It specifies CASSFQGYSNQP. The whole CDR3 reads CASSFQGYSNQPQHF.

This clone occurred a few times. The read ends 3 residues early relative to the CDR3; the germline J gene fills the gap. The rearrangement links TRBV7-2 to TRBJ2-4; perhaps TRBD1 as D (6 bases). The V gene's germline CDR1 is SGHTA and CDR2 FQGNSA. The CDR3 runs to 13 residues. The V and J ends lost 7 bases and 9 bases respectively, with 16 bases between them. The DNA read from the CDR3 is TGTGCCAGCACCGTAGACAGGATAGGCATT. It yields the protein CASTVDRIGI. The full CDR3 reads CASTVDRIGIQYF.

In regard to this clone: The read terminates 3 residues ahead of where the CDR3 ends, so the germline J gene completes it. This chain joins TRBV18 and TRBJ2-1, with 11 nucleotides matching TRBD1. CDR3 length equals 15 residues. The germline V gene encodes CDR1 KGHSH and CDR2 LQKENI. After removal of 3 bases from V and 8 bases from J, the junction contained 6 bases not matched to a gene. The DNA read from the CDR3 is TGTGCCAGCTCACCGGGGACAGGGGGAGCGGATGAG. As protein: CASSPGTGGADE. The CDR3 in full is CASSPGTGGADEQFF.

Note on this clone: The DNA ends 3 residues before the CDR3 does, and the rest of the CDR3 is filled in from the germline J gene. The V call is TRBV7-9, the J call TRBJ2-1, with D tentatively TRBD1 (5 bases). The CDR3 length is 14 residues. The germline V gene has CDR1 SEHNR and CDR2 FQNEAQ (reference sequence). Deletions cut 4 bases from V and 4 bases from J, with 11 bases between. The DNA read from the CDR3 is TGTGCCAGCAGCTCAGACGGACAATACAATGAG. It encodes CASSSDGQYNE. The CDR3 in its entirety is CASSSDGQYNEQFF.

In its sample, this clone was seen a few times. With the read ending 3 residues before the CDR3 end, the germline J gene is used to fill in that end. The chain couples TRBV7-9 to TRBJ2-1, with TRBD1 identical over 8 bases. V was clipped by 4 bases and J by 9 bases; unmatched bases: 11. CDR1 and CDR2 from the germline V gene are SEHNR and FQNEAQ (reference sequence). This CDR3 comprises 15 residues. CDR3 protein: CASSSGDRLFGEQFF. CDR3 bases read: TGTGCCAGCAGCTCTGGGGACAGGCTTTTTGGTGAG. The full variable domain, its missing parts supplied by reference TRBV7-9 and TRBJ2-1, is DTGVSQNPRHKITKRGQNVTFRCDPISEHNRLYWYRQTLGQGPEFLTYFQNEAQLEKSRLLSDRFSAERPKGSFSTLEIQRTEQGDSAMYLCASSSGDRLFGEQFFGPGTRLTVL.

Remarks on this clone: The sequenced fragment ends 3 residues before the CDR3 boundary, so the rest is inferred from the germline J gene. The V and J genes are TRBV18 and TRBJ2-7; maybe TRBD1 (5 bases). Germline CDR1 and CDR2: KGHSH and LQKENI. V dropped 6 bases and J dropped 3 bases, with 18 bases sitting between them. The CDR3 is 15 residues long. CDR3 sequence reads: CASSPRTIDSYEQYF. The covered CDR3 bases are TGTGCCAGCTCCCCGCGGACCATCGACAGCTACGAG.

The table lists this clone with a few counts. The sequenced part of the CDR3 DNA is TGTGCCAGTAGTATAGTTCCGGGGGAAGAGACC. Protein sequence: CASSIVPGEET. The CDR3 in its entirety is CASSIVPGEETQYF. The chain employs TRBV19 and TRBJ2-5; D possibly corresponds to TRBD2 (6 bases). The sequenced fragment ends 3 residues before the CDR3 boundary, so the rest is inferred from the germline J gene. The ends were cut back, 1 base at V and 3 bases at J, with 9 bases in the middle. The germline V gene encodes CDR1 LNHDA and CDR2 SQIVND (reference sequence). The CDR3 spans 14 residues.